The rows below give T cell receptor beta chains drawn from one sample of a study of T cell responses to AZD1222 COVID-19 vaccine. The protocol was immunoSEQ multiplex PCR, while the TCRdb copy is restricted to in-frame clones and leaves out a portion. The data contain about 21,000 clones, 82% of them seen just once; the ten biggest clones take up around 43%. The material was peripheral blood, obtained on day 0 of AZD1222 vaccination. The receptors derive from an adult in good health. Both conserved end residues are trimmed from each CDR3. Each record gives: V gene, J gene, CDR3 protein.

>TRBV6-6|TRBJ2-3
ASITDTQY
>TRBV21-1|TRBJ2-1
ASSKGGGSTYNEQF
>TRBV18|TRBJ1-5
ASSPQAGGHNQPQH
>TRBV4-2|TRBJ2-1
ASSQATPLAAEYNEQF
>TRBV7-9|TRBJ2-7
ASSLAGLSYEQY
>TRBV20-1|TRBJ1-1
SAPTVWVAF
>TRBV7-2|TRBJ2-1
ASSRERGEQF
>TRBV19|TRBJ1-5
ASSIDDYSNQPQH
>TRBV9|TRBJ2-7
ASSVGLSGYEQY
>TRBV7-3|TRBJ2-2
ASSFFQMTGPGNTGELF
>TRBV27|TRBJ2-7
ASRGMSYEQY
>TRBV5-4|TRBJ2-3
ASSLARGPGGTDTQY
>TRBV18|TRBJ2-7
ASSRVPEPGEQY
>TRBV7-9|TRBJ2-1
ASSFSTGVDNEQF
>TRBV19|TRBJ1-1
ASSISVRRLNTEAF
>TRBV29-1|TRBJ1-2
SVDEGYGYT
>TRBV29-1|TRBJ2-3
SVEWREGPND
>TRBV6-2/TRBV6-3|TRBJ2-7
ASSARSYEQY
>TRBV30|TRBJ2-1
AWSADSYDPHNEQF
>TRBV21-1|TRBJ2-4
ASSNSRRAKNIQY
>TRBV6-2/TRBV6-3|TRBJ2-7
ASSPQGLRIEQY
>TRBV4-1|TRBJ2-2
ASSPTSGRNTGELF
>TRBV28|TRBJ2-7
ASRTQKAYEQY
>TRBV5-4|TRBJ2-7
ASTQTSGGPYEQY
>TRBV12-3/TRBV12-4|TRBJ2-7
ASGRALGEQY
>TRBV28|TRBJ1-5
ASNPSNQPQH
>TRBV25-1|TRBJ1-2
ASSPSGRINYGYT
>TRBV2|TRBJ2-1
ASSSHGGNEQF
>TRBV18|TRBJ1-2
ASSPTGGRYGYT
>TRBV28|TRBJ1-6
ASTIEQTSPLH
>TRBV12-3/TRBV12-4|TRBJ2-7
ASSSTANEQY
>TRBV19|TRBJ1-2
ASSAGTFYGYT
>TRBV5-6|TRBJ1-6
ASSLNGGGNSPLH
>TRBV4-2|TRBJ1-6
ASSLIPGGSSLYNSPLH
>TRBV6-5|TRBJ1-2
ASSPTGLGDYGYT
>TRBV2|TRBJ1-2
ASSEYAGDYGYT
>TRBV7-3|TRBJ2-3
ASSSRASDTQY
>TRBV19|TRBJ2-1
ASSGVAGWNEQF
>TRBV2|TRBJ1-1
ASSRGGHTEAF
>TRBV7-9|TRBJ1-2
ASSFDRDYGYT
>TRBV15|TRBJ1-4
ATSRLRGSTNEKLF
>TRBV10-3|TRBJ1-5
ALVHWTGEGNQPQH
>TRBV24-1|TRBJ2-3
ATSDPATGRTDTQY
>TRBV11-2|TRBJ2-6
ASTNSGGVSGANVLT
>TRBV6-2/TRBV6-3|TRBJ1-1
ASSYLANTEAF
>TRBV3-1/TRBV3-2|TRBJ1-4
ASSLGENEKLF
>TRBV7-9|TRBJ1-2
ASSHGGRIIGGTGYT
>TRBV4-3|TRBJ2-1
ASSHGSIDYNEQF
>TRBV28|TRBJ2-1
ASSRQYNEQF
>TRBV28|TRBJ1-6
ASSGGQRTYNSPLH
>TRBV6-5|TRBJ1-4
ATTWGDPTNEKLF
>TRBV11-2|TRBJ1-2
ASSLGQLDGYT
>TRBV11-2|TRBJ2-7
ASSLDTRLSYEQY
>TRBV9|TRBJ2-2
ASSLKAGTAINTGELF
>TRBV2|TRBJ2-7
ASNVRQSYEQY
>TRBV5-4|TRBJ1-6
ASTRVGLINSPLH
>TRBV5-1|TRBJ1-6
ASSLETAAPLH